Sequencing of this T cell receptor (beta chain) was carried out in a study of blood T cell repertoires in COVID-19. For the study at large: T cells, B-cell-depleted T cells, or PBMCs provided the cDNA or gDNA that served as material.

Donors were grouped by their self-reported clinical history. The method was immunoSEQ multiplex PCR; TCRdb's version includes in-frame clones alone and lacks a portion of them. The sample contains around 160,000 clones, roughly 87% of which appear only once. V lost 4 bases, J lost 1 base, and 3 bases stayed unmatched. Looked up from germline, CDR1 is MNHEY and CDR2 is SVGAGI. The CDR3 loop spans 15 amino acids. The sample taken for sequencing was PBMCs or T cells enriched from blood (not recorded which). The origin of this receptor is a middle-aged woman who had been exposed to COVID-19. The J gene is TRBJ2-3, the V gene TRBV6-5, with 9 bases lining up with TRBD1. The CDR3, as DNA: TGTGCCAGCAGTTCCCGGACAGGGGGCACAGATACGCAGTATTTT. It specifies CASSSRTGGTDTQYF.